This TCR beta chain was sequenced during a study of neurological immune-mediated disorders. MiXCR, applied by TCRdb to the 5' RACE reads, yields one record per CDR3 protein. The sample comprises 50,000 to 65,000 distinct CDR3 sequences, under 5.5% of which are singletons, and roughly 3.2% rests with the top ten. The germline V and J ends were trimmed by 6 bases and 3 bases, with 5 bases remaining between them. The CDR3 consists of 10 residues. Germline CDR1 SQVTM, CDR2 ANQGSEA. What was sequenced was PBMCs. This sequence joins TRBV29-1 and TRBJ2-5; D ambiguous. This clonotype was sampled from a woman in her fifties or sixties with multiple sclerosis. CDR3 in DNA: TGCAGCGTCTTCGAAGAGACCCAGTACTTC. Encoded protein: CSVFEETQYF.